This TCR beta chain was sequenced during a study of blood T cell repertoires in COVID-19. Study context: Specimens from acute and convalescent COVID-19 originated in the United States, Italy and Spain. PBMCs, B-cell-depleted T cells, or T cells provided the cDNA or gDNA that made up the material.

Original processing methods: It was from reference gene primer amplification that nucleated cell counts were estimated. Libraries were prepared by immunoSEQ multiplex PCR; TCRdb keeps only in-frame clonotypes and omits some of them. That table is the source of V, J and clone size, and D and trimming were worked out from the DNA. Of a few hundred thousand clones listed, around nine tenths are singletons. The J segment lost 1 base and the V segment lost 4 bases, leaving 9 bases of the junction unmatched. The germline V gene encodes CDR1 SGHRS and CDR2 YFSETQ. This CDR3 is 16 amino acids long. V usage is TRBV5-1 and J usage is TRBJ1-1; 8 bases line up with TRBD1. The sequence derives from a man aged 55 to 70 with acute or convalescent COVID-19. Material: peripheral blood. CDR3 DNA: TGCGCCAGCAGCCCCGGACAGGGTAAGGCGAACACTGAAGCTTTCTTT. Protein: CASSPGQGKANTEAFF.